One T cell receptor (beta chain) is described in this entry. The target antigen is unknown. CDR3 size: 13 residues. Deletions cut 8 bases from V and 3 bases from J, with 13 bases between. This sample stems from a study of T-cell memory formation after mild COVID-19. TCRdb called the 5' RACE reads again in MiXCR, with one record for every CDR3 protein. The sample records approximately 150,000 distinct CDR3 sequences, about 15% being singletons. Study results and caveats: The authors left the SARS-CoV-2 specificity of second-wave clones peaking on day 37 unconfirmed.

Specimen: PBMCs or a T cell subset sorted from them (not recorded which). The J gene is TRBJ1-2, the V gene TRBV12-3 or TRBV12-4; tentatively, D is TRBD1 (6 bases). The sequence derives from an adult woman who had mild COVID-19 (a few samples of this study predate the infection). Cell type and time point are not known. DNA for the CDR3: TGTGCCAGCGGGGGGGGCCCTTACTATGGCTACACCTTC. It yields the protein CASGGGPYYGYTF.